The rows below give T cell receptor beta chains drawn from one sample of a study of identical twins. A single record per CDR3 protein comes from TCRdb applying MiXCR to the 5' RACE reads. The profile shows about 300,000 distinct CDR3 sequences, approximately 13% of them singletons. This sample was also put to use in a study of yellow fever vaccine responses in identical twins.

Specimen: CD8+ T cells sorted from blood. The origin of the receptors is a woman under 30 in good health. Both conserved end residues are part of each CDR3. The D gene is left open where the match is weak. Clone size is stated in some rows and not others, as once, few, many or a class when expanded.

>TRBJ2-6|TRBD1|many|TRBV9
TGTGCCAGCAGCGCCACAGGGGTCTCCCGTGGCAACGTCCTGACTTTC
CASSATGVSRGNVLTF
>TRBJ2-5|.|few|TRBV15
TGTGCCACCAGCAACCTCGGGGAGACCCAGTACTTC
CATSNLGETQYF
>TRBJ2-3|TRBD2|.|TRBV3-1
TGTGCCAGCAGCCTCCGGACTAGGGTCGACATGGGTTGGGATACGCAGTATTTT
CASSLRTRVDMGWDTQYF
>TRBJ2-2|TRBD1|.|TRBV7-6
TGTGCCAGCAGCCCCCCCTGGGGGACAGAGAACACCGGGGAGCTGTTTTTT
CASSPPWGTENTGELFF
>TRBJ2-1|TRBD1|many|TRBV12-3/TRBV12-4
TGTGCCAGCAGTTTAGGGACAGGGACCGAGTATGAGCAGTTCTTC
CASSLGTGTEYEQFF
>TRBJ2-1|TRBD1|.|TRBV3-1
TGTGCCAGCAGCCAAGCCCGGGACAGGGGCATCTTAGGGGGGAATGAGCAGTTCTTC
CASSQARDRGILGGNEQFF
>TRBJ2-1|TRBD2|.|TRBV4-2
TGTGCCAGCAGCCCTCCCCTAGCGGGGGGGCCGAATGAGCAGTTCTTC
CASSPPLAGGPNEQFF
>TRBJ2-1|TRBD2|few|TRBV2
TGTGCCAGCAGTGATGTCCTAGCGGGACGGGAGGGGGAGCAGTTCTTC
CASSDVLAGREGEQFF
>TRBJ2-5|.|.|TRBV5-5
TGTGCCAGCAGCTTTGGGACTCCTCGCCCACAAGAGACCCAGTACTTC
CASSFGTPRPQETQYF
>TRBJ2-5|TRBD2|few|TRBV9
TGTGCCAGCAGCGTAGGTAGCGGGGGGGTTGGCGAGACCCAGTACTTC
CASSVGSGGVGETQYF
>TRBJ2-2|.|.|TRBV29-1
TGCAGCGTCAACAGGGTGAACACCGGGGAGCTGTTTTTT
CSVNRVNTGELFF
>TRBJ2-5|.|many|TRBV25-1
TGTGCCAGCAGTGTTAAGGGGAAGTCCCAAGAGACCCAGTACTTC
CASSVKGKSQETQYF
>TRBJ1-1|TRBD1|.|TRBV6-8
TGTGCCAGCAGTAAAAACTCGGACAGGGGGCTAGGCACTGAAGCTTTCTTT
CASSKNSDRGLGTEAFF
>TRBJ2-7|.|.|TRBV28
TGTGCCAGCAGTTTCACAGGGCGGGATTACGAGCAGTACTTC
CASSFTGRDYEQYF
>TRBJ2-3|TRBD2|few|TRBV27
TGTGCCAGCAGTTCCGCAGCGGGAGGCGCTGATACGCAGTATTTT
CASSSAAGGADTQYF
>TRBJ1-4|.|.|TRBV4-1
TGCGCCAACAGCCAAGCGCACTTACCGGGGGAAAAACTGTTTTTT
CANSQAHLPGEKLFF
>TRBJ1-3|.|once|TRBV4-1
TGCGCCAGCAGCCAACAGTATGGGAAAGGAAACACCATATATTTT
CASSQQYGKGNTIYF
>TRBJ1-1|.|.|TRBV10-3
TGTGCCATCAGAGCGGACACCCGGAGAGCGAACACTGAAGCTTTCTTT
CAIRADTRRANTEAFF
>TRBJ2-3|.|.|TRBV10-3
TGTGCCATCAGTGAGCCAGATTGGCGGACAGATACGCAGTATTTT
CAISEPDWRTDTQYF
>TRBJ2-7|.|.|TRBV28
TGTGCCAGCAGTTTAAGGTCGCCGAGCCGGAACTTCCCAAGCTCCTACGAGCAGTACTTC
CASSLRSPSRNFPSSYEQYF
>TRBJ2-4|.|few|TRBV9
TGTGCCAGCAGCGTAGGGGCCACTGGAGGGGACATTCAGTACTTC
CASSVGATGGDIQYF
>TRBJ1-1|TRBD1|.|TRBV7-9
TGTGCCAGCAGCTTCGAAACAGGGGCGATGAACACTGAAGCTTTCTTT
CASSFETGAMNTEAFF
>TRBJ2-7|.|few|TRBV7-9
TGTGCCAGCAGTCCCCTGGGCCGGTACGAGCAGTACTTC
CASSPLGRYEQYF
>TRBJ2-7|TRBD1|few|TRBV14
TGTGCCAGCAGCCAAGAGACAGGGATGGGAACCGAGCAGTACTTC
CASSQETGMGTEQYF
>TRBJ1-2|TRBD1|many|TRBV3-1
TGTGCCAGCAGCCCCACTCTACAGGGGCCCTTCGAGGGCTACACCTTC
CASSPTLQGPFEGYTF
>TRBJ2-5|TRBD2|.|TRBV4-1
TGCGCCAGCAGCCAAGTAGGAGGGAGGGCAGGAGAGACCCAGTACTTC
CASSQVGGRAGETQYF
>TRBJ2-7|.|few|TRBV2
TGTGCCAGCAGGGGGGGCAGATACGAGCAGTACTTC
CASRGGRYEQYF
>TRBJ2-1|TRBD2|.|TRBV7-3
TGTGCCAGCAGCCCCCGGACTAGCGGGACTTCCTACAATGAGCAGTTCTTC
CASSPRTSGTSYNEQFF
>TRBJ2-1|TRBD2|few|TRBV27
TGTGCCAGCAGTTTAGGCCGACTAGCGGGGAGGAATGAGCAGTTCTTC
CASSLGRLAGRNEQFF
>TRBJ1-1|.|few|TRBV18
TGTGCCAGCTCACCACCTGATTGGGCCCGGGGGGCTGAAGCTTTCTTT
CASSPPDWARGAEAFF
>TRBJ2-2|TRBD1|.|TRBV6-4
TGTGCCAGCAGCGGGACAGGAACCGGGGAGCTGTTTTTT
CASSGTGTGELFF
>TRBJ1-4|.|many|TRBV28
TGTGCCAGCAGTTACGGGACATTCCCCGAAAAACTGTTTTTT
CASSYGTFPEKLFF
>TRBJ2-1|.|.|TRBV20-1
TGCAGTGTTGTTCGGCAGGGAACTTCCAGCTCCTACAATGAGCAGTTCTTC
CSVVRQGTSSSYNEQFF
>TRBJ1-2|TRBD1|.|TRBV7-9
TGTGCCAGCAGCATTGACCGGGACAGGAGTAACTATGGCTACACCTTC
CASSIDRDRSNYGYTF
>TRBJ2-5|.|.|TRBV7-8
TGTGCCAGCAGCTTAGCCGCCTCGGGCGTGTATGAGACCCAGTACTTC
CASSLAASGVYETQYF
>TRBJ2-1|TRBD2|.|TRBV6-1
TGTGCCAGCAGTCCACCGGGACTAGCGGGAGGTCCCCATGAGCAGTTCTTC
CASSPPGLAGGPHEQFF
>TRBJ1-1|.|.|TRBV7-6
TGTGCCAGCAGCTTAGCAGGACCCGCTGAAGCTTTCTTT
CASSLAGPAEAFF
>TRBJ2-1|.|.|TRBV7-6
TGTGCCAGCAGCTTAGCGCTAGGGGACGATGAGCAGTTCTTC
CASSLALGDDEQFF
>TRBJ2-1|.|few|TRBV6-1
TGTGCCACCTCCGGGACAAAAGACAATGAGCAGTTCTTC
CATSGTKDNEQFF
>TRBJ2-1|.|.|TRBV9
TGTGCCAGCAGCGTAATCTCCAGTGAGCAGTTCTTC
CASSVISSEQFF
>TRBJ1-1|.|.|TRBV27
TGTGCCAGCAGTTTTGTCGCCGGGGCTGGCACTGAAGCTTTCTTT
CASSFVAGAGTEAFF
>TRBJ2-1|.|.|TRBV15
TGTGCCACCAGCAGAGATCGGGGGTTGGATGAGCATTTCTTC
CATSRDRGLDEHFF
>TRBJ2-3|.|few|TRBV12-3/TRBV12-4
TGTGCCAGCAGTTCTACGCTGCCCGGTCCCCCTCTTGCAGATACGCAGTATTTT
CASSSTLPGPPLADTQYF
>TRBJ2-7|.|few|TRBV11-2
TGTGCCAGCAGCTTACGGGGGTACTACGAGCAGTACTTC
CASSLRGYYEQYF
>TRBJ2-6|TRBD1|many|TRBV29-1
TGCAGCGTTGAAGAAGATTGGGGGACAGCCTCTGGGGCCAACGTCCTGACTTTC
CSVEEDWGTASGANVLTF
>TRBJ2-5|TRBD2|many|TRBV14
TGTGCCAGCAGCCAAGAAGCGGCGGGGCTAGCGGCACAAGAGACCCAGTACTTC
CASSQEAAGLAAQETQYF
>TRBJ2-1|.|few|TRBV29-1
TGCAGCGTCGACCCGCGTGGAGAGCAGTTCTTC
CSVDPRGEQFF
>TRBJ2-1|TRBD2|.|TRBV7-2
TGTGCCAGCAGCGTGACCGGGACTAGAGACAATGAGCAGTTCTTC
CASSVTGTRDNEQFF
>TRBJ2-5|TRBD1|.|TRBV7-9
TGTGCCAGCAGCCTAACAGGGGGCTCGGAGACCCAGTACTTC
CASSLTGGSETQYF
>TRBJ2-1|.|.|TRBV20-1
TGCAGTGCTAGAGATCCGGGGGTGTTTTCCTACAATGAGCAGTTCTTC
CSARDPGVFSYNEQFF
>TRBJ1-4|.|.|TRBV6-1
TGTGCCAGCAGCCCGGGAGCGGTTCGTGAAAAACTGTTTTTT
CASSPGAVREKLFF
>TRBJ2-5|TRBD2|many|TRBV6-4
TGTGCCAGCAGTGACTCCCTAGCGGGGGGCCTTCAAGAGACCCAGTACTTC
CASSDSLAGGLQETQYF
>TRBJ1-1|.|few|TRBV4-1
TGCGCCAGCAGAGCGACGAATATGAACACTGAAGCTTTCTTT
CASRATNMNTEAFF
>TRBJ2-5|.|few|TRBV28
TGTGCCAGCAGTTACGTGGAGACCCAGTACTTC
CASSYVETQYF